The T cell receptor (beta chain) under discussion was sequenced for a study of CD8 T cells in Susac syndrome (dated by TCRdb to the late 2010s). Regarding the research as a whole: Among the Susac syndrome patients who were sequenced, clinically active disease was present in over 5 and clinical remission was observed in roughly eight. The study compared CD8+ T cell repertoire clonality among 11 to 12 healthy donors, about 14 Susac syndrome patients and fewer than 19 multiple sclerosis patients. At blood withdrawal, Susac syndrome patients were therapy-naive, treated with corticosteroids (with IVIg additionally given to some), or treated with IVIg alone. Whether CD8+ T cell activation and differentiation in Susac syndrome was antigen driven was tested using repertoire sequencing. Broader findings and caveats from the paper: CD8+ repertoires in Susac syndrome showed clonal expansion, which was highest in CD8+ TEMRA cells and was greater in clinically active patients than in remitting patients. The study acknowledged that relatively few individuals were included in the TCR sequencing and HLA analysis. In the total CD8+ and CD8+ TEMRA repertoires, roughly 15 and five Susac-specific public clones, respectively, were identified.

High-throughput TCR beta sequencing profiled peripheral blood CD8+ and CD4+ T cells from healthy donors, Susac syndrome patients and multiple sclerosis patients. The Susac syndrome patients fulfilled recently defined diagnostic criteria for either definite or probable disease. Bulk CD8+ and CD4+ T cells were purified by magnetic negative isolation, while CD8+ TEMRA cells were enriched using FACS. Blood was collected in EDTA tubes and processed within 24 hours, with PBMCs isolated through density gradient centrifugation. PBMCs destined for TCR sequencing were cryopreserved in liquid nitrogen and later thawed in a 37 °C water bath. Purity of sorted or isolated CD4+, CD8+ and CD8+ TEMRA cells was at least 90%. Note on this clonotype: Its antigen specificity is not known. One base away there is no much larger clone; base qualities are not given.

RNA was extracted using the RNeasy kit, and about 0.45 to 1 ug of the RNA was reverse transcribed with random hexamers. The immunoSEQ multiplex PCR assay, which covers 54 Vbeta and 13 Jbeta segments, was used to amplify TCR beta CDR3 regions. PCR amplification bias was corrected by using a synthetic template baseline for primer optimization and computational correction. The authors' analysis ran thus. Only productive sequences were kept, with reads annotated to V, D and J genes according to IMGT and analyzed in immunoSEQ Analyzer. Clonality was computed as one minus Shannon entropy normalized by log2 of the number of productive unique sequences. For each patient and control, public and private clones were evaluated within the 100 most prevalent clones. Clones were defined as Susac-specific when absent from the healthy and MS cohorts, from fewer than 1,300 published viral clones and from other ImmuneACCESS disease sequences. In TCRdb, the public reads were trimmed at Q25 with fastp and aligned with MiXCR, with productive beta chains retained. CDR3 protein sequences are deduplicated, and each keeps its most common genes and DNA. The V and J calls were not made by the authors but by TCRdb's processing. In all, the sample holds 50,000 to 55,000 distinct CDR3 sequences, and approximately 95% of those were seen once. 0.75% of the sample is in the top ten clones.

The sequenced sample was CD8+ T cells from PBMCs. The TCR comes from a human donor with Susac syndrome.

The CDR3 region: CASSLADYEQYF. The nucleotide sequence reads TGTGCCAGCAGCTTGGCCGACTACGAGCAGTACTTC. Recombination connected TRBV5-8 to TRBJ2-7; too little of a D gene remains to name it. The germline ends are 4 bases apart after V is trimmed by 0 bases and J by 3 bases. From cysteine to phenylalanine, the CDR3 is 12 amino acids long. Only the CDR3 portion is preserved as DNA: 36 bases, with reading frame beginning at the first base. In the germline V gene, CDR1 corresponds to SGHTS and CDR2 to YDEGEE.